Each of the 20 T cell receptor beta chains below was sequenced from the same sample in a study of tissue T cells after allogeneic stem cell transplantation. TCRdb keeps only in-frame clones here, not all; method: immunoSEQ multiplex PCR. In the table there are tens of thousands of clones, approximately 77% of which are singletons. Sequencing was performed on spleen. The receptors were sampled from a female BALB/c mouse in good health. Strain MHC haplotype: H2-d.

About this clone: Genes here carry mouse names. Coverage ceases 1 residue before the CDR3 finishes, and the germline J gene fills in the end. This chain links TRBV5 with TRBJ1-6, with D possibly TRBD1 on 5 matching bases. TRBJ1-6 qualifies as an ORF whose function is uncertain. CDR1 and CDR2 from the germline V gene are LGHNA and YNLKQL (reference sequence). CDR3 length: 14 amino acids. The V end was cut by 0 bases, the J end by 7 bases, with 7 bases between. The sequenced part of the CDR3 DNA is TGTGCCAGCAGCCAAGACGGGGACAATTCGCCCCTCTAC. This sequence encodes CASSQDGDNSPLY. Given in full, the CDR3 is CASSQDGDNSPLYF.

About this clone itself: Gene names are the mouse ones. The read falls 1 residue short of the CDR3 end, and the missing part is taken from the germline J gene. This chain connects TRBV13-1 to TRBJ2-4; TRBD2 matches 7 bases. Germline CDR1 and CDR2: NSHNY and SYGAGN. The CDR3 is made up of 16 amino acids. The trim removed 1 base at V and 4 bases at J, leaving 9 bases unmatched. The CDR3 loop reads CASSDRPGGRENTLYF. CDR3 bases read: TGTGCCAGCAGTGATCGGCCTGGGGGTCGGGAAAACACCTTGTAC.

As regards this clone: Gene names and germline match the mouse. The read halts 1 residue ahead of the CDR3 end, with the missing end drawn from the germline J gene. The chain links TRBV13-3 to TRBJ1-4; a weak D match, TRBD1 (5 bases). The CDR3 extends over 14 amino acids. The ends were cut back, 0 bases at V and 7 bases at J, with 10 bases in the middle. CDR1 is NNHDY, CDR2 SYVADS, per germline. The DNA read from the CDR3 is TGTGCCAGCAGTGATGACGGGAGGGGCGAAAGATTATTT. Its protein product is CASSDDGRGERLF. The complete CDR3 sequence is CASSDDGRGERLFF.

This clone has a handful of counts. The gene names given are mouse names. CDR3: CASSPQGTGNTLYF. The covered CDR3 bases are TGTGCTAGCAGCCCTCAGGGGACTGGAAATACGCTCTAT. The rearrangement links TRBV29 to TRBJ1-3; D possibly corresponds to TRBD1 (6 bases). The read terminates 1 residue ahead of where the CDR3 ends, so the germline J gene completes it. Trimming removed 6 bases from V and 2 bases from J, with 11 bases in between. Germline assignment: CDR1 MSHET and CDR2 SYDVDS. This CDR3 has 14 amino acids.

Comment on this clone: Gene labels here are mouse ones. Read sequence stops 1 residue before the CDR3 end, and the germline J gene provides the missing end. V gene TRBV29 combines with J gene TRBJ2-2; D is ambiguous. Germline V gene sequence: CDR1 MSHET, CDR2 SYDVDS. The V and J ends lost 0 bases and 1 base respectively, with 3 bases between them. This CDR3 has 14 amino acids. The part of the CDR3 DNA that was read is TGTGCTAGCAGTTTATCAGAAAACACCGGGCAGCTCTAC. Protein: CASSLSENTGQLY. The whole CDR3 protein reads CASSLSENTGQLYF.

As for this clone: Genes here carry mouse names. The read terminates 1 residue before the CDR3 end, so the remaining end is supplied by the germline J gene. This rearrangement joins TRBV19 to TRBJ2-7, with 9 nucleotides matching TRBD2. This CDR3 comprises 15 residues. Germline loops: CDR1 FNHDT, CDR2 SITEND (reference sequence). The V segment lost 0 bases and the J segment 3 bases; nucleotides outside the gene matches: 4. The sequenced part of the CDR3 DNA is TGTGCCAGCAGTATAGCCGGGACTGGGAGCTATGAACAGTAC. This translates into CASSIAGTGSYEQY. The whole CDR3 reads CASSIAGTGSYEQYF. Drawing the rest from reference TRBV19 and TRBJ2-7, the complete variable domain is GGIITQTPKFLIGQEGQKLTLKCQQNFNHDTMYWYRQDSGKGLRLIYYSITENDLQKGDLSEGYDASREKKSSFSLTVTSAQKNEMAVFLCASSIAGTGSYEQYFGPGTRLTVL.

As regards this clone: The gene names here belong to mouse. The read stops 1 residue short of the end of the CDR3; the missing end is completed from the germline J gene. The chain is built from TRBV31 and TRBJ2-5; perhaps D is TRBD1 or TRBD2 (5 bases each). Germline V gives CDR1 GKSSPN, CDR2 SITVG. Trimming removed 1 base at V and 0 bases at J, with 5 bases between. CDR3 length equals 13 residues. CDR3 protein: CAWSRDNQDTQYF. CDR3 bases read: TGTGCCTGGAGTCGGGACAACCAAGACACCCAGTAC.

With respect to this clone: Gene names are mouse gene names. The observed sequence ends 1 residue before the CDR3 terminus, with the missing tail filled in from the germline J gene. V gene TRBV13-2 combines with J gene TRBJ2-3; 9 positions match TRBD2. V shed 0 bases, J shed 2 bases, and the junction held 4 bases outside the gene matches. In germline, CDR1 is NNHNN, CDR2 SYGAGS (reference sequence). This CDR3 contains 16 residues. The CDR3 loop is CASGDAHWGVAETLYF. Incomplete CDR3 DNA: TGTGCCAGCGGTGATGCACACTGGGGGGTTGCAGAAACGCTGTAT.

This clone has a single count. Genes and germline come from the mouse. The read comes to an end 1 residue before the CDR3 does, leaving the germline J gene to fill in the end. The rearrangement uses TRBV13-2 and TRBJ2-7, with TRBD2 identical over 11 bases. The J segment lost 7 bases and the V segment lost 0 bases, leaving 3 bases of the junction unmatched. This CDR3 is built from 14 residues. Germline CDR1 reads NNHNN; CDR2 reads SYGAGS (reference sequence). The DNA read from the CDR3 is TGTGCCAGCGGTGATGCGGACTGGGGGGACGAACAGTAC. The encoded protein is CASGDADWGDEQY. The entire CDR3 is CASGDADWGDEQYF.

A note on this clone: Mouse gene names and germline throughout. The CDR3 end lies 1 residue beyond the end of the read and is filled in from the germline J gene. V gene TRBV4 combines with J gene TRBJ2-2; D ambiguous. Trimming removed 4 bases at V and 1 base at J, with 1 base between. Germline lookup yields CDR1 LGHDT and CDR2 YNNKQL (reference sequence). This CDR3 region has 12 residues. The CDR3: CASSLNTGQLYF. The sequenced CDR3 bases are TGTGCCAGCAGCTTAAACACCGGGCAGCTCTAC.

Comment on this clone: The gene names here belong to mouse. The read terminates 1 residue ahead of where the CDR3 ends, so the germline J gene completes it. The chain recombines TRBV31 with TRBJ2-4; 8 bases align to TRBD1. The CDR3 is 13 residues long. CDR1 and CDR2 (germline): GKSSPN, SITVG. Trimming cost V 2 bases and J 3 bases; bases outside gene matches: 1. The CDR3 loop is CAWSSGGQNTLYF. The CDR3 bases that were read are TGTGCCTGGAGTTCAGGGGGCCAAAACACCTTGTAC.

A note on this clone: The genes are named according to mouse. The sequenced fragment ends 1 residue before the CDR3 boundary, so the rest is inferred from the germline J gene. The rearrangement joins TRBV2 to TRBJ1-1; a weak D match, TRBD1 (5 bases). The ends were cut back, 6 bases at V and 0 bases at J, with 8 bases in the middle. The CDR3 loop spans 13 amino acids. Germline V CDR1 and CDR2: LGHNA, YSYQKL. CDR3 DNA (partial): TGTGCCAGCAGGCAGACAGCAAACACAGAAGTCTTC. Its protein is CASRQTANTEVF. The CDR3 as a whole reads CASRQTANTEVFF.

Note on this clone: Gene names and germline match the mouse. Incomplete CDR3 DNA: TGTGCCAAAGCCGGGGGAGGACAAAACACCTTGTAC. The encoded protein is CAKAGGGQNTLY. The CDR3 as a whole reads CAKAGGGQNTLYF. The chain couples TRBV29 to TRBJ2-4; D might be TRBD1 or TRBD2, each matching 5 bases. The read ends 1 residue before the CDR3 terminus; that terminus is restored from the germline J gene. There are 13 residues in the CDR3. In germline, CDR1 is MSHET, CDR2 SYDVDS.

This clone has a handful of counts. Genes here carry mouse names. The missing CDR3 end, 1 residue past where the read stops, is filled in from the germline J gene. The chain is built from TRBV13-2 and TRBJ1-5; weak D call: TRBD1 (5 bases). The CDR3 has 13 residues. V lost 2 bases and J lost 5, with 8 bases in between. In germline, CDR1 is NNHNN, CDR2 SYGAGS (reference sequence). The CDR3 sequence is CASGEQTDQAPLF. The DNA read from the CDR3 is TGTGCCAGCGGTGAGCAGACAGACCAGGCTCCGCTT.

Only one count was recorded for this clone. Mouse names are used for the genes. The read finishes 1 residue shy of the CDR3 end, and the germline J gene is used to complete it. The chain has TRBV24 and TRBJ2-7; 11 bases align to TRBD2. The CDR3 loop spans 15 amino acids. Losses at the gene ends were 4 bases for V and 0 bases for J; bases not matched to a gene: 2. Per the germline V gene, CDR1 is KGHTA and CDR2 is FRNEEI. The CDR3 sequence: CASSRDWGFSYEQYF. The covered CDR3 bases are TGTGCCAGCAGTCGGGACTGGGGGTTCTCCTATGAACAGTAC.

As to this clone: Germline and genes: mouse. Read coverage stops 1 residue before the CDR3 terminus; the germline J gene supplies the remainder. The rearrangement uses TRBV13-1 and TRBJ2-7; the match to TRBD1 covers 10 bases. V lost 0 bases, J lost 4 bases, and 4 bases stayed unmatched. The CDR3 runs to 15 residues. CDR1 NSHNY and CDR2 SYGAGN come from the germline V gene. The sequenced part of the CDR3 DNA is TGTGCCAGCAGTGATGCAAGGGACAGGGGATATGAACAGTAC. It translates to CASSDARDRGYEQY. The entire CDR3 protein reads CASSDARDRGYEQYF.

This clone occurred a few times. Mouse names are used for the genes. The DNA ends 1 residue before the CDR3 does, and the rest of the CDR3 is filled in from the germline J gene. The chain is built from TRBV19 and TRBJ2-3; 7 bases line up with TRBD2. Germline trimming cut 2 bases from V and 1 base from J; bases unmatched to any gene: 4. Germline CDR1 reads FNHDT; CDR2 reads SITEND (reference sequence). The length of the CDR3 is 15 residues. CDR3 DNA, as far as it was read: TGTGCCAGCAGTATGGCTGGGGGACGTGCAGAAACGCTGTAT. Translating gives CASSMAGGRAETLY. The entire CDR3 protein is CASSMAGGRAETLYF.

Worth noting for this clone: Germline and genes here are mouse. This CDR3 is CAWSLWTGQDTQYF. The CDR3 bases that were read are TGTGCCTGGAGTCTATGGACAGGGCAAGACACCCAGTAC. This chain links TRBV31 with TRBJ2-5; 8 bases are shared with TRBD1. The read finishes 1 residue shy of the CDR3 end, and the germline J gene is used to complete it. The CDR3 loop spans 14 amino acids. Germline V gives CDR1 GKSSPN, CDR2 SITVG. Germline trimming cut 0 bases from V and 3 bases from J; bases unmatched to any gene: 2.

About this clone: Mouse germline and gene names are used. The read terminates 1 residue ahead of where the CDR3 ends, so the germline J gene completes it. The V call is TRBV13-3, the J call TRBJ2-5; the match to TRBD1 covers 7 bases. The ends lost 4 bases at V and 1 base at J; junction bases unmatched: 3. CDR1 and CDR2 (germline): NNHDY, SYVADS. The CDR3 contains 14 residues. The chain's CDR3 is CASSPDRDQDTQYF. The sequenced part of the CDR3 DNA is TGTGCCAGCAGTCCCGACAGGGACCAAGACACCCAGTAC.

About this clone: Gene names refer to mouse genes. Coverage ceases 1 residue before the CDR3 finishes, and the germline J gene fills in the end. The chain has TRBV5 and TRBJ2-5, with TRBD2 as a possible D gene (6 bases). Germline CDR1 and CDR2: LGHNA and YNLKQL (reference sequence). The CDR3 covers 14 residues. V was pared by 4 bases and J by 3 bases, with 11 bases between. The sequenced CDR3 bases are TGTGCCAGCAGCCCTTCCCTGGGGCAAGACACCCAGTAC. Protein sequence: CASSPSLGQDTQY. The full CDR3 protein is CASSPSLGQDTQYF.